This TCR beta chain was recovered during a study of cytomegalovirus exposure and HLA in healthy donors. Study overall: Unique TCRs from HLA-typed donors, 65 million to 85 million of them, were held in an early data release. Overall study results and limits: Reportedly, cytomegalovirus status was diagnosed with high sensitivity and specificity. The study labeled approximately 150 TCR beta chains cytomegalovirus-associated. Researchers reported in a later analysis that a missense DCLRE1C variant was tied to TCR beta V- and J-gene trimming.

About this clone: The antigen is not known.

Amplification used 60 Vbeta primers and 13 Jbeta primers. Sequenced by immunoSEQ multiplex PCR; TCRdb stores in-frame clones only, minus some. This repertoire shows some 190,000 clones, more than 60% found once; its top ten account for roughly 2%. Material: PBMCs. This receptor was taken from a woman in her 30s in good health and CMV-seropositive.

Here the CDR3 DNA reads TGTGCCAGCCAGAACTCCGGGACAGGGCGAGAAAAACTGTTTTTT. This translates into CASQNSGTGREKLFF. This chain connects TRBV2 to TRBJ1-4; TRBD1 matches at 9 bases. The CDR3 runs 15 residues. Germline CDR1 and CDR2: SNHLY and FYNNEI. V lost 8 bases and J lost 8; bases outside the gene matches: 12.